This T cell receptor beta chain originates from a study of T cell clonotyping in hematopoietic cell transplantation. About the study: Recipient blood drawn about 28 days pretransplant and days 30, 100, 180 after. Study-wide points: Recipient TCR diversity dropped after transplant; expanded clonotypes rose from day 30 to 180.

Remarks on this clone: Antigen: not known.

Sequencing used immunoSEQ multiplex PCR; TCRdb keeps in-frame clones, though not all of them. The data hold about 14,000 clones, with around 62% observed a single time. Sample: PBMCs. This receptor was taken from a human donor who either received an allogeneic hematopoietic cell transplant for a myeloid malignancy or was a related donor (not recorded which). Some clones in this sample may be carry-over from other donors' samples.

As DNA, the CDR3 is TGTGCCTGGAGTGTACTAGGGACAGGGGGTAATCAGCCCCAGCATTTT. Its translation: CAWSVLGTGGNQPQHF. The chain employs TRBV30 and TRBJ1-5; the match to TRBD1 covers 11 bases. The J segment lost 4 bases and the V segment lost 0 bases, leaving 5 bases of the junction unmatched. The CDR3 is 16 residues long. The germline V gene encodes CDR1 GTSNPN and CDR2 SVGIG (reference sequence).